The TCR beta chain under discussion was sequenced for a study of cytomegalovirus exposure and HLA in healthy donors. Study details: When 350 to 500 donors were genotyped, 81% of them were found to fall in the Caucasian-associated ancestry cluster. General study results and limits: Sequencing likely generated an artifact that appeared as a cluster of highly shared sequence variants.

Comments on this clone: Its specificity is unknown.

This CDR3 contains 15 residues. Germline CDR1 and CDR2: SGHRS and YFSETQ. V gave up 0 bases and J gave up 5 bases; unmatched junction bases: 4. The PCR contained 60 Vbeta and 13 Jbeta primers. In the authors' workflow: As a later analysis found, there were 80 million or so unique TCR beta chains, of which some 10 million were shared. Clones were sequenced by immunoSEQ multiplex PCR, and TCRdb holds only the in-frame ones, with some missing. The V and J calls and the clone size are those of that table, but D and trimming were determined from the DNA. The sample has some 170,000 clones, around a tenth seen once.

The rearrangement joins TRBV5-1 to TRBJ2-3; 9 bases agree with TRBD2. This clonotype was obtained from a woman aged 25 to 39 in good health and CMV-seropositive. The specimen was PBMCs. The CDR3 bases are TGCGCCAGCAGCTTGGAAGGTAGCGGGAGAGATACGCAGTATTTT. It translates to CASSLEGSGRDTQYF.